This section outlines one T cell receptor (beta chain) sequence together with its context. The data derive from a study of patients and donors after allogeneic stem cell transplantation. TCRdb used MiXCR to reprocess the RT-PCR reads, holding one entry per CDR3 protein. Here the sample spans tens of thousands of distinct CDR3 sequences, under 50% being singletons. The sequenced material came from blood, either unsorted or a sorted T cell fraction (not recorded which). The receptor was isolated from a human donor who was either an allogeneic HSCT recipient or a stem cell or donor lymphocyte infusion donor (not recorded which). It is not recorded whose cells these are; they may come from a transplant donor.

The CDR3 reads CASSLSSGSGNTIYF. The DNA for the CDR3 is TGTGCCAGCAGTTTAAGTTCAGGGTCTGGAAACACCATATATTTT. V gene TRBV28 combines with J gene TRBJ1-3, with D perhaps TRBD1 (5 bases). The germline V gene has CDR1 MDHEN and CDR2 SYDVKM. The CDR3 loop spans 15 amino acids. Trimming pared 2 bases from V and 1 base from J, leaving 9 bases between.